The 24 T cell receptor beta chains below all came from one sample that was sequenced in a study of CD8 T cells in Susac syndrome (dated by TCRdb to about 2019). Receptor amplification or capture employed the immunoSEQ multiplex PCR assay. RNA was extracted using the RNeasy kit, and about 0.45 to 1 microgram was reverse transcribed with random hexamers. TCRdb took the public reads, trimmed them with fastp at Q25, ran MiXCR for clone calling and kept in-frame beta chains. Entries are consolidated by CDR3 protein sequence, retaining the most common genes and DNA. The sample contains just under 95,000 distinct CDR3 sequences, about 95% of them found a single time. Of the sample, around 0.33% is held by the ten largest clones. Source material: CD4+ T cells from PBMCs. These receptors were collected from a human donor with Susac syndrome.

CDR3 residues: CASSLTGMNQPQHF. CDR3 nucleotides: TGTGCCAGCAGCTTGACAGGCATGAATCAGCCCCAGCATTTT. This sequence joins TRBV7-9 and TRBJ1-5; D may be TRBD1 (6 bases). V dropped 3 bases and J dropped 4 bases, with 10 bases sitting between them. The germline gives CDR1 SEHNR, CDR2 FQNEAQ (reference sequence). This CDR3 has 14 amino acids.

The rearrangement links TRBV28 to TRBJ1-1; the D is unclear. From germline, CDR1 is MDHEN and CDR2 SYDVKM. The CDR3 has 14 amino acids. Between the trimmed V and J ends, which lost 7 bases and 4 bases, there was a span of 16 bases. The CDR3 DNA is TGTGCCAGCAACCCAGTCGAATGGGGCACTGAAGCTTTCTTT. It yields the protein CASNPVEWGTEAFF. The whole variable domain, remainder taken from reference TRBV28 and TRBJ1-1, is DVKVTQSSRYLVKRTGEKVFLECVQDMDHENMFWYRQDPGLGLRLIYFSYDVKMKEKGDIPEGYSVSREKKERFSLILESASTNQTSMYLCASNPVEWGTEAFFGQGTRLTVV.

This sequence joins TRBV5-1 and TRBJ2-7; D is perhaps TRBD1 or TRBD2 (6 bases each). The ends were cut back, 0 bases at V and 2 bases at J, with 15 bases in the middle. The CDR3 is 16 amino acids. Germline V gene sequence: CDR1 SGHRS, CDR2 YFSETQ. The CDR3 loop reads CASSLEGGSPPYEQYF. In DNA form, the CDR3 reads TGCGCCAGCAGCTTGGAAGGGGGGAGTCCCCCCTACGAGCAGTACTTC.

The chain links TRBV9 to TRBJ2-3; TRBD2 matches 8 bases. This CDR3 contains 14 residues. Germline V gene lookup returns CDR1 SGDLS and CDR2 YYNGEE. Germline trimming cut 4 bases from V and 4 bases from J; bases unmatched to any gene: 5. CDR3 bases: TGTGCCAGCAGCCCCGGGGGGGGGCCAGATACGCAGTATTTT. Its protein product is CASSPGGGPDTQYF.

The V call is TRBV18, the J call TRBJ2-5, with D perhaps assigned TRBD1 or TRBD2 (6 bases each). The CDR3 runs to 14 residues. V dropped 0 bases and J dropped 5 bases, with 10 bases sitting between them. Germline V gives CDR1 KGHSH, CDR2 LQKENI. The chain's CDR3 is CASSPPGGRETQYF. CDR3 bases: TGTGCCAGCTCACCACCAGGGGGGCGCGAGACCCAGTACTTC. Complete variable domain (other parts from reference TRBV18 and TRBJ2-5): NAGVMQNPRHLVRRRGQEARLRCSPMKGHSHVYWYRQLPEEGLKFMVYLQKENIIDESGMPKERFSAEFPKEGPSILRIQQVVRGDSAAYFCASSPPGGRETQYFGPGTRLLVL.

The chain is built from TRBV29-1 and TRBJ1-5, with 9 bases that match TRBD1. CDR3 length: 13 amino acids. V trimming: 6 bases; J trimming: 2 bases; junction bases outside the gene matches: 2. Germline CDR1 SQVTM, CDR2 ANQGSEA. DNA of the CDR3: TGCAGCGTGGGACAGGGAGGCAATCAGCCCCAGCATTTT. This encodes CSVGQGGNQPQHF. Drawing the rest from reference TRBV29-1 and TRBJ1-5, the complete variable domain is SAVISQKPSRDICQRGTSLTIQCQVDSQVTMMFWYRQQPGQSLTLIATANQGSEATYESGFVIDKFPISRPNLTFSTLTVSNMSPEDSSIYLCSVGQGGNQPQHFGDGTRLSIL.

CDR3 DNA sequence: TGCGCCAGCAGTGAGGGGGGGGCCTCAGGGACGCAGTATTTT. Residues: CASSEGGASGTQYF. J is TRBJ2-3 and V is TRBV10-2; possibly TRBD2 for D (7 bases). V lost 2 bases and J lost 9, with 15 bases in between. The CDR3 has 14 residues. Germline V gene sequence: CDR1 WSHSY, CDR2 SAAADI.

V is TRBV6-5 and J is TRBJ2-1, with TRBD2 identical over 7 bases. This CDR3 contains 15 residues. Per the germline V gene, CDR1 is MNHEY and CDR2 is SVGAGI. Trimming took 4 bases from V and 5 from J; bases not matched to a gene: 8. In nucleotides, the CDR3 is TGTGCCAGCAGTTTCCCCGGACTAGGAAACAATGAGCAGTTCTTC. This sequence encodes CASSFPGLGNNEQFF.

This clonotype has only one observation. This chain links TRBV15 with TRBJ1-6, with TRBD1 as a possible D gene (6 bases). CDR1 and CDR2 (germline): LNHNV, YYDKDF (reference sequence). CDR3 length: 13 amino acids. V lost 8 bases and J 11 bases, leaving 16 bases between the germline ends. In DNA, the CDR3 is TGTGCCACCGGCCATGGGGGCGATCCACCCCTCCACTTT. Protein product: CATGHGGDPPLHF. Using reference TRBV15 and TRBJ1-6 for the parts outside the CDR3, the full variable domain is DAMVIQNPRYQVTQFGKPVTLSCSQTLNHNVMYWYQQKSSQAPKLLFHYYDKDFNNEADTPDNFQSRRPNTSFCFLDIRSPGLGDTAMYLCATGHGGDPPLHFGNGTRLTVT.

V is TRBV20-1 and J is TRBJ2-3; 10 bases align to TRBD2. The CDR3 is 16 amino acids. V lost 1 base and J lost 3; bases outside the gene matches: 7. Per the germline V gene, CDR1 is DFQATT and CDR2 is SNEGSKA (reference sequence). This CDR3 is CSARGPAGGRTDTQYF. CDR3 bases: TGCAGTGCTAGAGGGCCAGCGGGGGGGCGGACAGATACGCAGTATTTT.

This sequence joins TRBV5-1 and TRBJ1-1; TRBD1 aligns across 7 bases. Trimming at V came to 3 bases and at J to 3 bases, leaving 5 bases not matched to a gene. The CDR3 extends over 14 amino acids. Germline V gene sequence: CDR1 SGHRS, CDR2 YFSETQ. DNA for the CDR3: TGCGCCAGCAGCTCCGACCAGGGGGACACTGAAGCTTTCTTT. Its protein is CASSSDQGDTEAFF.

The J gene is TRBJ2-1, the V gene TRBV4-2, with D possibly matching TRBD1 (6 bases). The CDR3 covers 11 residues. CDR1 LGHNA and CDR2 YNFKEQ come from the germline V gene. Trimming removed 5 bases at V and 9 bases at J, with 8 bases between. The CDR3 spells CASSRGSEQFF. CDR3 coding DNA: TGTGCCAGCAGCAGGGGGTCTGAGCAGTTCTTC.

The chain carries TRBV25-1 and TRBJ1-1; 7 nucleotides agree with TRBD1. The CDR3 consists of 13 residues. In germline, CDR1 is MGHDK, CDR2 SYGVNS. J was trimmed by 3 bases and V by 7 bases; bases with no gene match: 5. The DNA for the CDR3 is TGTGCCAGCAAGGCAGGGGGGGACACTGAAGCTTTCTTT. Translation: CASKAGGDTEAFF.

This chain joins TRBV9 and TRBJ2-7; D is undetermined. Germline V CDR1 and CDR2: SGDLS, YYNGEE. The ends were cut back, 1 base at V and 4 bases at J, with 18 bases in the middle. This CDR3 has 16 residues. CDR3 nucleotide sequence: TGTGCCAGCAGCGTAACGCTCCGGTCCCCCGCTTACGAGCAGTACTTC. This encodes CASSVTLRSPAYEQYF.

The chain recombines TRBV7-2 with TRBJ2-5, with a tentative D call TRBD2 (6 bases). Per germline, CDR1 SGHTA and CDR2 FQGNSA. This CDR3 is built from 14 residues. Trimming left V 7 bases short and J 4 bases short, with 16 bases between. Here the CDR3 DNA reads TGTGCCAGCACCCGGGCGGGGCGGGCAGAGACCCAGTACTTC. Its translation: CASTRAGRAETQYF.

This chain uses TRBV7-8 with TRBJ2-2; 10 bases align to TRBD2. The V segment lost 3 bases and the J segment 1 base; nucleotides outside the gene matches: 2. The CDR3 covers 16 residues. Germline V gene data show CDR1 as SGHVS and CDR2 as FQNEAQ. The CDR3 loop is CASSLRTSGNTGELFF. The CDR3 nucleotides are TGTGCCAGCAGCTTGAGGACTAGCGGGAACACCGGGGAGCTGTTTTTT.

V gene TRBV7-2 combines with J gene TRBJ2-5, with D perhaps matching TRBD1 (5 bases). Germline CDR1 reads SGHTA; CDR2 reads FQGNSA. The ends were cut back, 5 bases at V and 4 bases at J, with 14 bases in the middle. This CDR3 comprises 14 residues. The CDR3 bases are TGTGCCAGCAGCCCAATCAGGGCTGGAGAGACCCAGTACTTC. Protein product: CASSPIRAGETQYF.

The chain combines TRBV24-1 with TRBJ1-1; no reliable D call. V lost 3 bases, J lost 0 bases, and 4 bases lay in between. There are 13 residues in the CDR3. CDR1 is KGHDR and CDR2 is SFDVKD in the germline V gene. CDR3: CATSDGVNTEAFF. DNA of the CDR3: TGTGCCACCAGTGATGGGGTGAACACTGAAGCTTTCTTT.

This clonotype was observed once. This chain joins TRBV5-1 and TRBJ1-1, with TRBD1 matching over 9 bases. Germline loops: CDR1 SGHRS, CDR2 YFSETQ. This CDR3 region has 16 residues. V lost 2 bases, J lost 5 bases, and 10 bases stayed unmatched. The chain's CDR3 is CASSLTGGLLTTEAFF. The CDR3 nucleotides read TGCGCCAGCAGCTTAACAGGGGGCCTGTTGACAACTGAAGCTTTCTTT. Using reference TRBV5-1 and TRBJ1-1 for the parts outside the CDR3, the full variable domain is KAGVTQTPRYLIKTRGQQVTLSCSPISGHRSVSWYQQTPGQGLQFLFEYFSETQRNKGNFPGRFSGRQFSNSRSEMNVSTLELGDSALYLCASSLTGGLLTTEAFFGQGTRLTVV.

The rearrangement joins TRBV20-1 to TRBJ2-7; TRBD1 agrees at 7 bases. Germline V gene lookup returns CDR1 DFQATT and CDR2 SNEGSKA (reference sequence). With 3 bases clipped from V and 0 bases from J, the junction kept 11 bases outside the gene matches. The CDR3 is 16 amino acids. The CDR3 reads CSASTPYRGSSYEQYF. As DNA, the CDR3 is TGCAGTGCTAGCACCCCATACAGGGGTTCCTCCTACGAGCAGTACTTC.

The J gene is TRBJ2-1, the V gene TRBV5-1; 12 bases fit TRBD2. The trim removed 4 bases at V and 6 bases at J, leaving 5 bases unmatched. The CDR3 has 15 residues. Germline CDR1 SGHRS, CDR2 YFSETQ. The CDR3 region is CASSPSGGAANEQFF. The CDR3 coding sequence is TGCGCCAGCAGCCCTAGCGGGGGGGCTGCCAATGAGCAGTTCTTC.

The rearrangement links TRBV29-1 to TRBJ2-7; D unclear. Trimming took off 2 bases at V and 6 bases at J, with 14 bases between the two ends. The CDR3 runs to 13 residues. CDR1 and CDR2 (germline): SQVTM, ANQGSEA. The CDR3, as DNA: TGCAGCGTTGAACCATCTACTCCTGGCGAGCAGTACTTC. This gives the protein CSVEPSTPGEQYF.

The rearrangement links TRBV2 to TRBJ1-6, with D perhaps TRBD1 (5 bases). The CDR3 contains 15 residues. CDR1 and CDR2 from the germline V gene are SNHLY and FYNNEI. V was clipped by 6 bases and J by 10 bases, with 19 bases between them. CDR3 sequence (DNA): TGTGCCAGCAGCGTTTGGACACCGGATCGGTCACCCCTCCACTTT. Translation: CASSVWTPDRSPLHF. The full variable domain, its missing parts supplied by reference TRBV2 and TRBJ1-6, is EPEVTQTPSHQVTQMGQEVILRCVPISNHLYFYWYRQILGQKVEFLVSFYNNEISEKSEIFDDQFSVERPDGSNFTLKIRSTKLEDSAMYFCASSVWTPDRSPLHFGNGTRLTVT.

The rearrangement uses TRBV5-8 and TRBJ2-6; maybe TRBD1 (5 bases). The V gene lost 4 bases and the J gene lost 7 bases, with 18 bases spanning the gap. The germline gives CDR1 SGHTS, CDR2 YDEGEE. The CDR3 runs 16 residues. CDR3 amino acids: CASSMGARVGANVLTF. CDR3 sequence (DNA): TGTGCCAGCAGCATGGGCGCCAGGGTAGGAGCCAACGTCCTGACTTTC. Using reference TRBV5-8 and TRBJ2-6 for the parts outside the CDR3, the full variable domain is EAGVTQSPTHLIKTRGQQATLRCSPISGHTSVYWYQQALGLGLQFLLWYDEGEERNRGNFPPRFSGRQFPNYSSELNVNALELEDSALYLCASSMGARVGANVLTFGAGSRLTVL.